The clone carrying this TCR beta chain has ten or more counts. The record originates from a study of CD8 T cells in ankylosing spondylitis. A single record per CDR3 protein comes from TCRdb applying MiXCR to the 5' RACE reads. The sample carries about 150,000 distinct CDR3 sequences, about 7.3% recorded once. Sequences were obtained from blood, either unsorted or a sorted T cell fraction (not recorded which). The sequence was collected from a female donor with ankylosing spondylitis or in good health (not recorded which).

CDR3: CASSGNDVAGESTDTQYF. The CDR3 coding sequence is TGTGCCAGCAGTGGTAACGACGTAGCGGGGGAGAGCACAGATACGCAGTATTTT. This chain links TRBV5-6 with TRBJ2-3; TRBD2 agrees at 9 bases. Germline trimming cut 5 bases from V and 0 bases from J; bases unmatched to any gene: 13. This CDR3 comprises 18 residues. The V gene's germline CDR1 is SGHDT and CDR2 YYEEEE.